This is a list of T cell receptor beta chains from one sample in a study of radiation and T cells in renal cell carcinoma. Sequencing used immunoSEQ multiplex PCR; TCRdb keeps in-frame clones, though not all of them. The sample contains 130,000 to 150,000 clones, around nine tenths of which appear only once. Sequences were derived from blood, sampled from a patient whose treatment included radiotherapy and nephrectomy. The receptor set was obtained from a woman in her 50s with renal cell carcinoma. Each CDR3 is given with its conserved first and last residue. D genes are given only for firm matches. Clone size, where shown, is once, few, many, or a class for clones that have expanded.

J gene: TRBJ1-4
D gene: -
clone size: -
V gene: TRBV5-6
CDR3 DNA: TGTGCCAGCAGCTTGGCCCAGGGTGATGAAAAACTGTTTTTT
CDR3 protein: CASSLAQGDEKLFF

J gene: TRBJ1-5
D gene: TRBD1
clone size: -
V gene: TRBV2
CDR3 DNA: TGTGCCAGCAGCACCCAGGGGGAGAGCAATCAGCCCCAGCATTTT
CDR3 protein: CASSTQGESNQPQHF

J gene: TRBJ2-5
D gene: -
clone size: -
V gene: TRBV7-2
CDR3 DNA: TGTGCCAGCAGCTTGGACAGAGCCCAAGAGACCCAGTACTTC
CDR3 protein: CASSLDRAQETQYF

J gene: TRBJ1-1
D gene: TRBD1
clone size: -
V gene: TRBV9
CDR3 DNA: TGCGCCAGCAGCCCTCGACAGGGAGACACTGAAGCTTTCTTT
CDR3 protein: CASSPRQGDTEAFF

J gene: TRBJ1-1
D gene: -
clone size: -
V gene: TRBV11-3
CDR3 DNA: TGTGCCAGCAGCTTAGGGGCGGGTGAGGCTGAAGCTTTCTTT
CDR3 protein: CASSLGAGEAEAFF

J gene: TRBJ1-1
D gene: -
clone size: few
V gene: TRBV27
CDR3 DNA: TGTGCCAGTGGTGGGGGTTGGACTGAAGCTTTCTTT
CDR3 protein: CASGGGWTEAFF

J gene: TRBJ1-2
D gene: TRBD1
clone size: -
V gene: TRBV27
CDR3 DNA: TGTGCCAGCAGTTCCCGACAGGGATTCTATGGCTACACCTTC
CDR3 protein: CASSSRQGFYGYTF

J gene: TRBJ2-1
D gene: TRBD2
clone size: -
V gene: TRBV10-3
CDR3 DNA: TGTGCCATCAGGGGGACTAGCGGGAGGGCCAGGGATGAGCAGTTCTTC
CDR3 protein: CAIRGTSGRARDEQFF

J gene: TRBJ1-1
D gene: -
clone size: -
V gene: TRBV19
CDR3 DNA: TGTGCCAGTAGTGCGGGCTTCGGTACTGAAGCTTTCTTT
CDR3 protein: CASSAGFGTEAFF

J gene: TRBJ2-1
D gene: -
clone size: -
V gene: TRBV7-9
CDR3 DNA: TGTGCCAGCAGTTTGGACTCGAAGGATGAGCAGTTCTTC
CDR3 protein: CASSLDSKDEQFF

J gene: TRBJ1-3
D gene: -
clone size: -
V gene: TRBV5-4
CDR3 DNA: TGTGCCAGCAGCTTGGGAGTCGGCAGCTCTGGAAACACCATATATTTT
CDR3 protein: CASSLGVGSSGNTIYF

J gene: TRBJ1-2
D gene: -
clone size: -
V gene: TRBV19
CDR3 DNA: TGTGCCAGTAGTATAGACGGGTATACTACTGGCTACACCTTC
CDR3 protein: CASSIDGYTTGYTF

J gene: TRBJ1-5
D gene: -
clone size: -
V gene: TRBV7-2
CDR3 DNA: TGTGCCAGCAGCTTTTCCCGGGGGGACCAGCCCCAGCATTTT
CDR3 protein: CASSFSRGDQPQHF

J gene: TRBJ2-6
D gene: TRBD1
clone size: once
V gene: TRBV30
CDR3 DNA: TGTGCCTGGAGTAGCCAGGGGGCCTTCTCTGGGGCCAACGTCCTGACTTTC
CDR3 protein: CAWSSQGAFSGANVLTF

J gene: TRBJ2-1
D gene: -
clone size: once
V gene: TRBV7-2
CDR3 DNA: TGTGCCAGCAGCTTAGACGGGGAAACTAAGGAGCAGTTCTTC
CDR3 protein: CASSLDGETKEQFF

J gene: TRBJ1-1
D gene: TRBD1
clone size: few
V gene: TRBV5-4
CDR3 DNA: TGTGCCAGCAGCTTGGAGGCAACAGGGGTCACTGAAGCTTTCTTT
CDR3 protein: CASSLEATGVTEAFF

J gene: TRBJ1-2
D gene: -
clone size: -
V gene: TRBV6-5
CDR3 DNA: TGTGCCAGCAGTTCCCCGACCTGGGGGGTCTATGGCTACACCTTC
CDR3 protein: CASSSPTWGVYGYTF

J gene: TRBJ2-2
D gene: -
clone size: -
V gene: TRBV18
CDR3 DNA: TGTGCCAGCTCCCAAAGTGCTGTACCTAACACCGGGGAGCTGTTTTTT
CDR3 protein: CASSQSAVPNTGELFF

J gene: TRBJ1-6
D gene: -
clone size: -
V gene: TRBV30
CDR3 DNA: TGTGCCCTTTCCGGGTCCCCTAATTCACCCCTCCACTTT
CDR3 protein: CALSGSPNSPLHF

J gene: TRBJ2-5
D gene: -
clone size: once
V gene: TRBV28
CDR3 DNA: TGTGCCAGCAGTTTAAAAAGGAACCTTCAAGAGACCCAGTACTTC
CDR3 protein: CASSLKRNLQETQYF

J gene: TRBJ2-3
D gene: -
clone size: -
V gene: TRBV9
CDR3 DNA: TGTGCCAGCAGCGTAAGTTCAGGGTCCTATACGCAGTATTTT
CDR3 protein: CASSVSSGSYTQYF

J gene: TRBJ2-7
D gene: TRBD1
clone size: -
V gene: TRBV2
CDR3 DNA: TGTGCCAGCAGTTATAGGGGGCGTACTAGACCCGAGCAGTACTTC
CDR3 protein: CASSYRGRTRPEQYF

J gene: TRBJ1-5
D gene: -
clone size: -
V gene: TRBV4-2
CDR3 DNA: TGTGCCAGCAGCCAAGATTTGGGCAATCAGCCCCAGCATTTT
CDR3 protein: CASSQDLGNQPQHF

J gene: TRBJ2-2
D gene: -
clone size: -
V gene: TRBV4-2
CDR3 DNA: TGTGCCAGCAGGCTGACTAGGTACGCCGGGGAGCTGTTTTTT
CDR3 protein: CASRLTRYAGELFF

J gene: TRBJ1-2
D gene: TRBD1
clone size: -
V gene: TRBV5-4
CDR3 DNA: TGTGCCAGCAGCCCCAACAGGGGCGGCTACACCTTC
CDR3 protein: CASSPNRGGYTF

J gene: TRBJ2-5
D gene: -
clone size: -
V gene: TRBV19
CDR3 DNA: TGTGCCAGTAGTTCGCGGGTTGGCGGTTGGGAGACCCAGTACTTC
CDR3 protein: CASSSRVGGWETQYF

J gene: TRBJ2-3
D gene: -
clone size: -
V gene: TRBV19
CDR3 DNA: TGTGCCAGTAGTAAGGGAGGTGGCACAGATACGCAGTATTTT
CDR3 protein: CASSKGGGTDTQYF

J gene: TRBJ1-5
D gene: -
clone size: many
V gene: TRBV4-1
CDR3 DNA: TGCGCCAGCAGCCCAGGACCGGGGGAAAGGCCCCAGCATTTT
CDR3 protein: CASSPGPGERPQHF

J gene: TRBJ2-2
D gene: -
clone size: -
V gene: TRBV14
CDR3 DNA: TGTGCCAGCAGCCAAGACGGGACCTTCAGATTGGCCACCGGGGAGCTGTTTTTT
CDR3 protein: CASSQDGTFRLATGELFF

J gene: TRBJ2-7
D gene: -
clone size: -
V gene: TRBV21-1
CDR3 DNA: TGTGCCAGCAGCGGCCGCTACGAGCAGTACTTC
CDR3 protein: CASSGRYEQYF

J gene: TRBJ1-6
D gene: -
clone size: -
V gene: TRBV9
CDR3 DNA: TGTGCCAGCAGCGTAGGGGACCTTCAGACACCCCTCCACTTT
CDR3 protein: CASSVGDLQTPLHF

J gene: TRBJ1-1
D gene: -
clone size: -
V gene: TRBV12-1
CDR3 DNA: TGTGCCAGCAGCTTTGCGGACCGACTTGCGTACAGGTCGGGCACTGAAGCTTTCTTT
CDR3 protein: CASSFADRLAYRSGTEAFF

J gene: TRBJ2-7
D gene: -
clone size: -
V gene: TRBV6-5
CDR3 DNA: TGTGCCAGCAGTTCGACAGGTTTCAACGAGCAGTACTTC
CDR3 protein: CASSSTGFNEQYF

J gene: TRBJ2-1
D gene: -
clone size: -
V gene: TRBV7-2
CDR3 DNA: TGTGCCAGCAGCTCATTCGCGGGAAAGTACAATGAGCAGTTCTTC
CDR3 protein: CASSSFAGKYNEQFF

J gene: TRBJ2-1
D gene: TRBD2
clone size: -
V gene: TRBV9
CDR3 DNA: TGTGCCAGCAGCGTAGGGGGGACTAGCGGGGTCAATGAGCAGTTCTTC
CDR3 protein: CASSVGGTSGVNEQFF

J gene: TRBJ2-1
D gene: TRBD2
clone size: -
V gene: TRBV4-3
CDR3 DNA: TGCGCCAGCAGCCAAGATTGGGGGGAGGGCCAGAATGAGCAGTTCTTC
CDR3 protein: CASSQDWGEGQNEQFF

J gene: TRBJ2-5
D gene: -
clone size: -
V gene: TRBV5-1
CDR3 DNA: TGCGCCAGCAGCCCGGGACCGACGGAGACCCAGTACTTC
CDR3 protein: CASSPGPTETQYF

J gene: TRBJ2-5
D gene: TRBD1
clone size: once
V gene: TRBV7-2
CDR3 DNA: TGTGCCAGCAGCCCACAGGGGGCAGGAGAGACCCAGTACTTC
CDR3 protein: CASSPQGAGETQYF

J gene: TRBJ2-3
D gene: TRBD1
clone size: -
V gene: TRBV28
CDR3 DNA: TGTGCCAGCAGTTACCGGGACAGGGGGTCAGATACGCAGTATTTT
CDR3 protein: CASSYRDRGSDTQYF

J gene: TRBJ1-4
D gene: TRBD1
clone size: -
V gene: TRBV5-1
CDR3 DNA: TGCGCCAGCAGCAGAGGGACAGGTGATTCGGTTAATGAAAAACTGTTTTTT
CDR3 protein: CASSRGTGDSVNEKLFF

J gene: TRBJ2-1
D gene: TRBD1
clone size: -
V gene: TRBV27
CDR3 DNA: TGTGCCAGCAGTTCGACAGGGGTCACAAACAATGAGCAGTTCTTC
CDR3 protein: CASSSTGVTNNEQFF

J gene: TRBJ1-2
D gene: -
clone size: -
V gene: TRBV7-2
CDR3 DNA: TGTGCCAGCAGCTTAGACAGGTTAGGCTACACCTTC
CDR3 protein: CASSLDRLGYTF

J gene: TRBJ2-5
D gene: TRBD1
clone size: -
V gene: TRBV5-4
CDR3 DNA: TGTGCCAGCAGCGGGATGGAGAAACAGGGGTTGTACCAAGAGACCCAGTACTTC
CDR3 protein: CASSGMEKQGLYQETQYF